Listed here is a single T cell receptor (beta chain). This record comes from a study of blood T cell repertoires in COVID-19. Participants were aged about 18 to 100 years, lived in over 20 US areas, and enrolled virtually. Assignment of participants to cohorts was predicated upon participant-reported clinical history. Symptom resolution, clearance, or two negative PCRs marked the recovered donors of Cohort 3. The table came from immunoSEQ multiplex PCR; TCRdb's copy has only in-frame clones and leaves some out. The data show approximately 470,000 clones, with about 90% seen just once and under 0.75% held by the top ten. The germline V gene encodes CDR1 MNHEY and CDR2 SMNVEV (reference sequence). The CDR3 sequence is 14 residues long. V shed 0 bases and J 8 bases; nucleotides not matched to a gene: 6.

J is TRBJ1-1 and V is TRBV27; 7 bases map to TRBD1. The specimen sequenced was PBMCs or T cells enriched from blood (not recorded which). The TCR sequence derives from a woman aged 18-29 years who had recovered from COVID-19. As DNA, the CDR3 is TGTGCCAGCAGTTTATCGGAGGGGGCTTCAGAAGCTTTCTTT. It is translated as CASSLSEGASEAFF.